This T cell receptor beta chain was obtained from a study of cytomegalovirus exposure and HLA in healthy donors listed by TCRdb under 2017. Context from the whole study: An earlier analysis of 587 of the donors reported around 280 Gb of sequence data and roughly 120 million unique TCR beta sequences obtained from some 200 million T cells. Typing coverage varied by locus: roughly 629-640 donors for A, B, C, DRB1 and DQB1; roughly 500 for DQA1; around 610 for DPA1; 450 to 480 for DPB1. HLA typing included class I and class II loci at four-digit resolution. The study aimed to test whether cataloging public T cell receptors could reveal signatures of past pathogen exposure. A later analysis re-examined previously published TCR beta repertoires from more than 550 donors and added high-resolution HLA genotyping to investigate patterns of TCR occurrence. High-throughput TCR immunosequencing, statistical association of individual TCRs with disease status, and machine learning were combined to predict cytomegalovirus infection status. To decide whether each TCR beta V gene segment behaved as functional or pseudogenic, an earlier analysis of some 600 of the donors relied on high-throughput TCR beta sequencing. Of the 398 genotyped donors, 65% to 90% were placed in the genetic ancestry cluster associated with self-reported Caucasian donors. Five DR-DQ haplotypes were handled as single units for association and clustering because linkage in the cohort was strong. All discovery cohort repertoires had been generated on a single sequencing platform. The T cell repertoires of 666 subjects were profiled by immunosequencing and related to cytomegalovirus serostatus. An early release covering roughly 600 HLA-typed donors comprised about 300 gigabases of sequencing data and roughly 86 million unique TCR sequences. Besides the first cohort of 550 to 750 subjects, a separate validation cohort made up of roughly 120 different subjects was used. Rather than using new phenotypic data, the later analysis identified candidate immune exposures from TCR beta sequences and from how often those sequences occurred across donors. A later genetic analysis used genome-wide SNP genotypes for about 60% of the roughly 700 donors, treating that subset as a discovery cohort. Donor age, sex, ethnicity and CMV serostatus were compiled together with the repertoire data. Among roughly 370 genotyped donors of the cohort, an average of approximately 240,000 unique TCR beta nucleotide sequences were sequenced per donor, roughly 20% of them non-productive.

Here is what the overall study found, with its caveats: The earlier analysis of a few hundred of the donors excluded approximately 15 rarely observed V segments, including chromosome 9 orphons, because counts were too low. In a later analysis, several top co-occurrence clusters were reported to appear linked to parvovirus B19, influenza, CMV and Epstein-Barr virus. Assigning TCR associations to individual alleles was difficult when HLA alleles, especially DR and DQ, strongly co-occurred. Roughly uniform sequencing depth across donors was assumed in presence/absence analyses, although this assumption may not hold. The study listed approximately 160 TCR beta chains as associated with cytomegalovirus. According to the authors, the approach could potentially be generalized to other disease states and immunological phenotypes. A later genetic analysis reported fewer N-insertions in productive TCRs among donors in an Asian-associated ancestry cluster than the roughly 620-donor mean. A cluster of highly shared sequence variants was judged likely to represent a technical artifact of the sequencing pipeline. Some IMGT-functional V segments, including TRBV6-2 and TRBV6-3, could not be distinguished by the 87-base-pair reads and were therefore excluded. In a later analysis, TCR association rates were found to vary across HLA loci, with the most associated TCRs seen for DRB1 alleles and the fewest for HLA-C alleles. Most CMV-associated TCR beta chains appeared to be HLA-restricted in a later analysis, and the HLA associations seemed to be driven largely by CMV exposure. Because HLA typing was missing for some donors at each locus, association tests included only the typed subset. Correlated functional status among segregating V segments might be attributable to linkage disequilibrium, but an unknown experimental factor could not be ruled out. Most TCR sequences were seen in very few donors, while some public TCRs were found in many individuals. In a later analysis, HLA-associated TCR beta chains showed more clonal expansion and lower generation probabilities than non-associated chains that were equally common. Cytomegalovirus status was reported to be diagnosed by the classifier with high specificity and sensitivity in both the original and validation cohorts. In vitro tests confirmed that a few of the cytomegalovirus-associated TCR beta chains recognize cytomegalovirus antigens. This cohort had only TCR beta chains sequenced, and the lack of alpha or paired-chain data limited which features could be detected. In an earlier analysis of around 500 of the donors, most TCR beta V segments appeared in productive rearrangements about 87% or about 30% of the time, broadly matching IMGT annotations. The only immune exposure information available for the cohort was CMV serostatus. A later analysis associated 15,000 to 20,000 TCR beta sequences with specific HLA alleles at a false discovery rate of 0.05. A further reported finding was that TCR beta sequences accurately predicted the HLA-A and HLA-B alleles for most subjects in the first cohort. V-gene and J-gene trimming of TCR beta chains was associated with a missense DCLRE1C variant in a later genetic analysis, and the association was replicated in an independent cohort.

Trimming takes 3 bases off V and 5 bases off J; junction bases not matched to a gene: 11. CDR1 and CDR2 are drawn from the germline V gene: SGDLS, YYNGEE. From the cysteine through the phenylalanine, the CDR3 covers 16 amino acids. The kept DNA is CDR3 alone, 48 bases in frame from the first base. This clone was observed once. Its antigen remains undetermined. Base qualities are not recorded, but no much larger clone differs from it by a single base. Libraries were prepared through the immunoSEQ multiplex PCR assay. The multiplex PCR relied on a mix of 60 forward primers for TCR Vbeta segments and 13 reverse primers for TCR Jbeta segments. The CDR3 region of rearranged TCR beta genes was amplified from genomic DNA by a multiplex PCR assay. The amplified TCR beta libraries were sequenced on the Illumina HiSeq System as 87-base-pair reads. The paper's processing steps were these. A later analysis tallied around 87 million unique TCR beta chains across the 666 repertoires, and around 10 million of those chains were shared by two or more donors. Raw reads were error-corrected and collapsed into unique sequences with a nearest-neighbor algorithm that merged closely related sequences to remove PCR and sequencing errors. V, D and J gene segments were assigned by aligning CDR3 sequences to IMGT reference sequences. For a sequence to be retained, a match of at least six nucleotides was required to both a V gene segment and a J gene segment. A rearrangement was called productive if the CDR3 had no stop codons and remained in frame with V and J, and every other rearrangement was called non-productive. Following IMGT convention, CDR3 was defined as the stretch from the second conserved V-encoded cysteine to the conserved J-encoded phenylalanine. The earlier analysis of 587 of the donors excluded any sequence lacking an unambiguous match to a single V gene segment. In an earlier analysis of around 590 of the donors, a V segment was called functional when productive rearrangements were above 56.7%, and segregating when the standard deviation between donors exceeded 5%. A statistical classification framework was built to diagnose cytomegalovirus status from the catalog of TCR beta chain sequences. A later analysis assigned V and J genes by comparing TCR nucleotide sequences with IMGT/GENE-DB human TR gene sequences. In a later analysis, CDR3 sequences and most-parsimonious VDJ recombination scenarios were assigned using the TCRdist pipeline. In a later analysis, each TCR beta chain was defined by its CDR3 amino acid sequence together with its V-gene family, and reads without a unique V-gene family were excluded. A later analysis removed 500 to 650 highly shared, low-generation-probability nucleotide sequences to deal with suspected cross-contamination and a sequencing artifact. In a later analysis, a clonal expansion index was calculated for each public chain from normalized within-repertoire ranks of inferred template counts. In a later analysis, generation probabilities were computed using a VDJ recombination model fitted to out-of-frame rearrangements, and the results were checked against IGoR. In a later analysis, hypergeometric tests were used to score TCR-TCR, TCR-HLA and TCR-CMV co-occurrence, with a repertoire-size bias correction applied to TCR pairs. A later analysis estimated false discovery rates by permuting HLA or CMV assignments 20 times. In a later analysis, co-occurring TCRs were grouped using DBSCAN, with TCRdist sequence similarity added in when clustering inside HLA-allele-positive subsets. For co-occurrence clustering, repertoires with fewer than 30,000 or more than 120,000 public chains were excluded, along with several repertoires with anomalous nucleotide sharing. TCRdb provides this immuneACCESS table in a form limited to in-frame rearrangements. Some clones are lacking; in checked studies, under half of them reflect an unresolved V gene, and why the rest are absent is not known. From that table come the V and J calls and clone size; the DNA was used to work out D and trimming. Within this sample are about 130,000 clones, with 80% to 90% of them counted one time only. Jointly, the top ten make up 5% to 7% of the sample.

The cohort comprised some 700 healthy bone marrow donors. At the time of sampling, all cohort members were nominally healthy, though unrecorded immune exposures were likely present. The donor was CMV seropositive and belonged to the group of 270 or so seropositive cohort members. Every donor gave a peripheral blood sample, and the peripheral blood mononuclear cells from that sample were used for TCR beta sequencing. Genomic DNA was extracted from the blood cell samples with the Qiagen DNeasy Blood Extraction Kit. Sample: PBMCs. This clonotype originated in a woman aged 40-49 years in good health and CMV-seropositive. The chain uses TRBV9 and TRBJ2-4; TRBD2 agrees with 7 junctional bases. The CDR3 in this case is CASSATLGTNQNIQYF. The nucleotide sequence reads as follows: TGTGCCAGCAGCGCCACCCTCGGGACTAACCAAAACATTCAGTACTTC.